These 23 T cell receptor beta chains originate from one sample sequenced in a study of blood T cell repertoires in COVID-19. Sequencing was performed with immunoSEQ multiplex PCR; in TCRdb, only in-frame clones are kept and a portion is missing. The table includes 430,000 or so clones, roughly 90% detected once. Input material: peripheral blood. All receptors come from a young man with COVID-19, enrolled during active disease.

The rearrangement joins TRBV28 to TRBJ1-2; no clear D. The V gene lost 8 bases and the J gene lost 1 base, with 23 bases spanning the gap. CDR1 and CDR2 from the germline V gene are MDHEN and SYDVKM. The CDR3 runs to 17 residues. The CDR3 loop reads CASVGGGLSAYNYGYTF. CDR3 nucleotides: TGTGCCAGCGTTGGTGGCGGCCTCTCCGCCTATAACTATGGCTACACCTTC.

The J gene is TRBJ1-1, the V gene TRBV19; 7 bases map to TRBD1. Germline V CDR1 and CDR2: LNHDA, SQIVND (reference sequence). The CDR3 is 17 residues long. V was pared by 8 bases and J by 0 bases, with 15 bases of the junction left unmatched. The DNA of the CDR3 is TGTGCCAGTGTAAACAGGGGACAAGCCCCCTTGAACACTGAAGCTTTCTTT. Encoded protein: CASVNRGQAPLNTEAFF.

CDR3 bases: TGTGCCAGCAGCTTAGAACGTAGTAAGAATTCACCCCTCCACTTT. Its translation is CASSLERSKNSPLHF. The chain employs TRBV11-1 and TRBJ1-6, with D uncertain. Trimming stripped 1 base from V and 7 bases from J, with 11 bases between. Germline assignment: CDR1 SGHAT and CDR2 FQDESV (reference sequence). The CDR3 has 15 amino acids.

The chain has TRBV5-6 and TRBJ1-3; possibly TRBD1 for D (5 bases). The CDR3 has 15 residues. Between the trimmed V and J ends, which lost 0 bases and 0 bases, there was a span of 7 bases. Germline V gene sequence: CDR1 SGHDT, CDR2 YYEEEE. The CDR3 nucleotides read TGTGCCAGCAGCTTGGCAGACAGCTCTGGAAACACCATATATTTT. Protein: CASSLADSSGNTIYF.

The chain employs TRBV6-4 and TRBJ2-3; TRBD2 is a possible D gene (6 bases). V gave up 3 bases and J gave up 2 bases, with 9 bases separating them. In germline, CDR1 is MRHNA, CDR2 SNTAGT. This CDR3 region has 14 residues. CDR3 DNA sequence: TGTGCCAGCAGTGAGTCTAGCGCCACAGATACGCAGTATTTT. Its translation is CASSESSATDTQYF.

V is TRBV11-3 and J is TRBJ2-2, with D possibly being TRBD1 (5 bases). The germline V and J ends were trimmed by 1 base and 4 bases, with 7 bases remaining between them. Germline CDR1 and CDR2: SGHNT and YENEEA. The CDR3 spans 14 residues. The CDR3, as DNA: TGTGCCAGCAGCTTAGTCAGGGTCACCGGGGAGCTGTTTTTT. This codes for CASSLVRVTGELFF.

The V and J genes are TRBV30 and TRBJ1-5, with 8 bases identical to TRBD1. CDR3 length equals 12 residues. V was pared by 3 bases and J by 6 bases, with 1 base of the junction left unmatched. From germline, CDR1 is GTSNPN and CDR2 SVGIG (reference sequence). The CDR3 is CAWSRGPQPQHF. The CDR3 region has the DNA TGTGCCTGGAGCAGGGGGCCTCAGCCCCAGCATTTT.

The chain combines TRBV27 with TRBJ2-2, with D unresolved. The CDR3 consists of 13 residues. Germline assignment: CDR1 MNHEY and CDR2 SMNVEV (reference sequence). Between the trimmed V and J ends, which lost 3 bases and 7 bases, there was a span of 9 bases. CDR3 sequence reads: CASSFSGIGELFF. The DNA for the CDR3 is TGTGCCAGCAGTTTTTCGGGTATCGGGGAGCTGTTTTTT.

The rearrangement joins TRBV7-2 to TRBJ1-4; TRBD1 is a possible D gene (5 bases). The CDR3 runs 17 residues. Germline assignment: CDR1 SGHTA and CDR2 FQGNSA. The V gene lost 0 bases and the J gene lost 7 bases, with 18 bases spanning the gap. CDR3 amino acids: CASSLAGSGVGVEKLFF. CDR3 nucleotide sequence: TGTGCCAGCAGCTTAGCGGGTTCGGGGGTGGGCGTTGAAAAACTGTTTTTT.

The chain couples TRBV6-5 to TRBJ2-1, with 9 nucleotides matching TRBD2. CDR3 length: 13 residues. Per germline, CDR1 MNHEY and CDR2 SVGAGI. V lost 10 bases, J lost 10 bases, and 11 bases stayed unmatched. For the CDR3, the DNA is TGTGCCACAAGCGGGGGGATCCTCAGGGAGCAGTTCTTC. Protein: CATSGGILREQFF.

This clone showed up just once. The chain employs TRBV19 and TRBJ2-1; TRBD2 matches 8 bases. The CDR3 has 16 residues. CDR1 LNHDA and CDR2 SQIVND come from the germline V gene (reference sequence). Trimming at V came to 5 bases and at J to 2 bases, leaving 8 bases not matched to a gene. The chain's CDR3 is CASSSSSGGAYNEQFF. DNA of the CDR3: TGTGCCAGTAGTTCCTCCTCGGGGGGGGCCTACAATGAGCAGTTCTTC.

The chain combines TRBV5-4 with TRBJ2-2, with 15 bases that match TRBD2. The CDR3 has 18 residues. Germline CDR1 and CDR2: SGHNT and YYREEE (reference sequence). Germline trimming cut 3 bases from V and 1 base from J; bases unmatched to any gene: 4. CDR3 nucleotide sequence: TGTGCCAGCAGCTCCCCGGGACTAGCGGGAGGGAACACCGGGGAGCTGTTTTTT. Translation gives CASSSPGLAGGNTGELFF.

This sequence joins TRBV18 and TRBJ2-7, with TRBD1 as a possible D gene (6 bases). Germline loops: CDR1 KGHSH, CDR2 LQKENI. CDR3 length equals 15 residues. Trimming took off 2 bases at V and 2 bases at J, with 13 bases between the two ends. DNA of the CDR3: TGTGCCAGCTCACCATCAACAGGGAGCCCCTACGAGCAGTACTTC. Protein product: CASSPSTGSPYEQYF.

V and J are TRBV11-3 and TRBJ2-2; D not certain. The length of the CDR3 is 13 residues. The V gene's germline CDR1 is SGHNT and CDR2 YENEEA. With 5 bases removed from V and 5 bases from J, the gap between germline ends came to 9 bases. The CDR3 reads CASSPTGTGELFF. The CDR3 nucleotides read TGTGCCAGCAGCCCCACCGGGACCGGGGAGCTGTTTTTT.

V gene TRBV7-9 combines with J gene TRBJ2-5, with 11 bases fitting TRBD1. The junction had 9 bases not matched to a gene; V was cut back by 7 bases and J by 5 bases. Germline loops: CDR1 SEHNR, CDR2 FQNEAQ (reference sequence). CDR3 size: 15 residues. As DNA, the CDR3 is TGTGCCAGCAACCTGGACAGGGGGCTAGGTGAGACCCAGTACTTC. It is translated as CASNLDRGLGETQYF. Using reference TRBV7-9 and TRBJ2-5 for the parts outside the CDR3, the full variable domain is DTGVSQNPRHKITKRGQNVTFRCDPISEHNRLYWYRQTLGQGPEFLTYFQNEAQLEKSRLLSDRFSAERPKGSFSTLEIQRTEQGDSAMYLCASNLDRGLGETQYFGPGTRLLVL.

With regard to this clone: Other DNA sequences in the same sample also yield this CDR3. The chain combines TRBV7-9 with TRBJ1-5; the D gene is possibly TRBD1 (6 bases). The germline V and J ends were trimmed by 1 base and 2 bases, with 6 bases remaining between them. CDR1 SEHNR and CDR2 FQNEAQ come from the germline V gene (reference sequence). This CDR3 contains 14 residues. The CDR3, as DNA: TGTGCCAGCAGCTTAGGGACAGGCAATCAGCCCCAGCATTTT. Protein sequence: CASSLGTGNQPQHF.

The gene calls are TRBV4-1 and TRBJ1-1; TRBD1 is a possible D gene (5 bases). The V end lost 6 bases, the J end lost 2 bases, and 10 bases lay between the germline ends. Germline V gene lookup returns CDR1 MGHRA and CDR2 YSYEKL. CDR3 length: 13 amino acids. In nucleotides, the CDR3 is TGCGCCAGCAGTCGACAGTTAAACACTGAAGCTTTCTTT. Residues: CASSRQLNTEAFF.

The chain combines TRBV25-1 with TRBJ1-2; D perhaps matches TRBD1 (5 bases). CDR3 length: 13 amino acids. Germline V gene lookup returns CDR1 MGHDK and CDR2 SYGVNS. V was shortened by 5 bases and J by 6 bases, with 13 bases between the two germline ends. The CDR3 sequence is CASSPAGLNGYTF. DNA of the CDR3: TGTGCCAGCAGTCCTGCAGGGTTGAATGGCTACACCTTC.

The J gene is TRBJ1-3, the V gene TRBV3-1 (or the pseudogene TRBV3-2); D gene uncertain. Germline V CDR1 and CDR2: LGHDT, YNNKEL (reference sequence). The CDR3 is 14 amino acids. Trimming took off 1 base at V and 1 base at J, with 5 bases between the two ends. The DNA for the CDR3 is TGTGCCAGCAGCCAAGCAGGTTCTGGAAACACCATATATTTT. Its translation is CASSQAGSGNTIYF.

The chain links TRBV24-1 to TRBJ2-5; D is perhaps TRBD2 (6 bases). Germline assignment: CDR1 KGHDR and CDR2 SFDVKD. Trimming pared 1 base from V and 2 bases from J, leaving 19 bases between. The CDR3 runs 18 residues. This chain's CDR3 is CATSDLRGVGTGQETQYF. CDR3 coding DNA: TGTGCCACCAGTGATTTAAGGGGAGTTGGGACTGGGCAAGAGACCCAGTACTTC.

This chain joins TRBV9 and TRBJ2-1, with TRBD1 as a possible D gene (6 bases). In germline, CDR1 is SGDLS, CDR2 YYNGEE. CDR3 length equals 15 residues. Trimming removed 3 bases from V and 10 bases from J, with 20 bases in between. As DNA, the CDR3 is TGTGCCAGCAGCGGCCCCGGGACAACCCGTGTGGAGCAGTTCTTC. Translating it yields CASSGPGTTRVEQFF.

The V gene is TRBV27, the J gene TRBJ2-7; 9 bases fit TRBD1. The CDR3 runs to 15 residues. The junction had 9 bases not matched to a gene; V was cut back by 6 bases and J by 3 bases. Germline CDR1 is MNHEY and CDR2 is SMNVEV (reference sequence). The CDR3, as DNA: TGTGCCAGCAGGACCTATGGGACAGGGAACTACGAGCAGTACTTC. Its translation is CASRTYGTGNYEQYF.

This chain uses TRBV4-1 with TRBJ2-5; 8 nucleotides agree with TRBD2. Trimming cost V 3 bases and J 2 bases; bases outside gene matches: 5. Per germline, CDR1 MGHRA and CDR2 YSYEKL. This CDR3 region has 15 residues. Here the CDR3 DNA reads TGCGCCAGCAGCCACCCCGGGACTAGGCAAGAGACCCAGTACTTC. Its translation: CASSHPGTRQETQYF.